The source of this T cell receptor (beta chain) is a study of T cells after posttransplantation cyclophosphamide. Study-wide points: Donor-recipient repertoire similarity was low at 1-2 months, rising over year one.

Only in-frame clones appear in the TCRdb table, and some are missing; sequencing was by immunoSEQ multiplex PCR. The sample records around 18,000 clones, 77% being singletons. Busulfan-fludarabine conditioning, marrow transplant, and cyclophosphamide on days +3 and +4 were administered. On this clone itself: Its antigen is not identified.

The junction had 3 bases not matched to a gene; V was cut back by 1 base and J by 0 bases. The CDR3 runs 15 residues. Germline CDR1 reads LGHNA; CDR2 reads YSLEER. The sequencing used CD8+ T cells sorted from PBMCs, collected roughly 2,000 days after a stem cell transplant with posttransplant cyclophosphamide. The V call is TRBV4-3, the J call TRBJ2-7, with TRBD1 identical over 7 bases. This sequence was found in a female patient in her forties who received an allogeneic stem cell transplant from a related donor, was CMV-positive, and had no GVHD. The graft donor may be the source of some T cells. As DNA, the CDR3 is TGCGCCAGCAGCCAAGGGACAGGCCTCTCCTACGAGCAGTACTTC. This gives the protein CASSQGTGLSYEQYF.